The 26 T cell receptor beta chains in this list originate from one sample, sequenced in a study of cytomegalovirus exposure and HLA in healthy donors. The PCR ran on 60 Vbeta and 13 Jbeta primers. The repertoire was sequenced with immunoSEQ multiplex PCR; TCRdb's copy has only in-frame clones and lacks some. The sample includes tens of thousands of clones. Sequences were obtained from PBMCs. Receptors originate from a man between 18 and 35 years old in good health and CMV-seropositive.

V and J are TRBV27 and TRBJ1-1; D unclear. The V and J ends lost 4 bases and 0 bases respectively, with 12 bases between them. Germline V gene lookup returns CDR1 MNHEY and CDR2 SMNVEV (reference sequence). This CDR3 is built from 15 residues. CDR3 bases: TGTGCCAGCAGTTCGTCGACACGACTGAACACTGAAGCTTTCTTT. It yields the protein CASSSSTRLNTEAFF.

This chain uses TRBV4-2 with TRBJ2-1; TRBD2 aligns across 11 bases. Germline V gene data show CDR1 as LGHNA and CDR2 as YNFKEQ. Germline trimming cut 0 bases from V and 8 bases from J; bases unmatched to any gene: 9. The CDR3 runs to 17 residues. The CDR3 DNA sequence: TGTGCCAGCAGCCAAGATACTAGCGGGGGCCAGGTGGATGAGCAGTTCTTC. The encoded protein is CASSQDTSGGQVDEQFF.

This chain joins TRBV12-5 and TRBJ2-1, with TRBD1 matching 7 bases. Germline V lookup: CDR1 LGHNT, CDR2 FRNRAP. The trim removed 1 base at V and 14 bases at J, leaving 14 bases unmatched. This CDR3 region has 15 residues. In DNA, the CDR3 is TGTGCTAGTGGTTTGGACACACAGGGGACCGGGCCAAAGTTCTTC. Its protein product is CASGLDTQGTGPKFF. The full variable domain, with the rest looked up from reference TRBV12-5 and TRBJ2-1, is DARVTQTPRHKVTEMGQEVTMRCQPILGHNTVFWYRQTMMQGLELLAYFRNRAPLDDSGMPKDRFSAEMPDATLATLKIQPSEPRDSAVYFCASGLDTQGTGPKFFGPGTRLTVL.

The chain joins TRBV28 to TRBJ1-2; 10 nucleotides agree with TRBD1. The CDR3 spans 14 residues. V lost 8 bases to trimming and J lost 5 bases; unmatched junction nucleotides: 8. CDR1 and CDR2 from the germline V gene are MDHEN and SYDVKM. The DNA of the CDR3 is TGTGCCAGCGCAGACAGGGGGCGCTGGTATGGCTACACCTTC. Residues: CASADRGRWYGYTF.

V gene TRBV6-5 combines with J gene TRBJ1-2; D gene ambiguous. The germline CDR1 and CDR2 sequences are MNHEY and SVGAGI. Deletions cut 6 bases from V and 5 bases from J, with 13 bases between. This CDR3 comprises 13 residues. The CDR3 DNA reads as TGTGCCAGCAGCCCCAGGTTGGAATATGGCTACACCTTC. Its translation is CASSPRLEYGYTF.

The chain links TRBV2 to TRBJ1-4; a weak D match, TRBD1 (5 bases). CDR1 is SNHLY, CDR2 FYNNEI, per germline. V was cut by 8 bases and J by 7 bases, with 14 bases left in between. This CDR3 has 13 residues. The DNA of the CDR3 is TGTGCCAGCCGGTCGGGGGATGGTGAAAAACTGTTTTTT. Its translation is CASRSGDGEKLFF.

The genes are TRBV5-1 and TRBJ1-3; 7 positions agree with TRBD1. The trim removed 4 bases at V and 0 bases at J, leaving 4 bases unmatched. The CDR3 loop spans 15 amino acids. Germline V CDR1 and CDR2: SGHRS, YFSETQ. DNA for the CDR3: TGCGCCAGCAGCCCGACAGGGAGCTCTGGAAACACCATATATTTT. Its translation: CASSPTGSSGNTIYF.

The CDR3 loop reads CASSSRDRGFGHEQYF. CDR3 sequence (DNA): TGTGCCAGCAGCTCAAGGGACAGGGGCTTTGGGCACGAGCAGTACTTC. The V call is TRBV5-6, the J call TRBJ2-7, with TRBD1 identical over 10 bases. The V gene end was trimmed by 3 bases and the J gene end by 5 bases; junction bases not matched to a gene: 11. CDR1 and CDR2 (germline): SGHDT, YYEEEE. CDR3 length: 16 residues. Variable domain in full (rest from reference TRBV5-6 and TRBJ2-7): DAGVTQSPTHLIKTRGQQVTLRCSPKSGHDTVSWYQQALGQGPQFIFQYYEEEERQRGNFPDRFSGHQFPNYSSELNVNALLLGDSALYLCASSSRDRGFGHEQYFGPGTRLTVT.

The chain couples TRBV5-1 to TRBJ1-4; 7 positions match TRBD1. Germline trimming cut 3 bases from V and 7 bases from J; bases unmatched to any gene: 6. Germline V lookup: CDR1 SGHRS, CDR2 YFSETQ. The length of the CDR3 is 14 residues. CDR3 coding DNA: TGCGCCAGCAGCTACGGACAGGACGGTGAAAAACTGTTTTTT. Residues: CASSYGQDGEKLFF. The full variable domain, completed using reference TRBV5-1 and TRBJ1-4, is KAGVTQTPRYLIKTRGQQVTLSCSPISGHRSVSWYQQTPGQGLQFLFEYFSETQRNKGNFPGRFSGRQFSNSRSEMNVSTLELGDSALYLCASSYGQDGEKLFFGSGTQLSVL.

The chain carries TRBV7-9 and TRBJ1-1; D is possibly TRBD1 (6 bases). This CDR3 comprises 14 residues. CDR1 and CDR2 from the germline V gene are SEHNR and FQNEAQ (reference sequence). V shed 7 bases and J shed 5 bases, with 17 bases lying between them. The CDR3 DNA sequence: TGTGCCAGCACCACCCAGGGGATGAGTACTGAAGCTTTCTTT. It yields the protein CASTTQGMSTEAFF.

The rearrangement uses TRBV15 and TRBJ1-1; D call uncertain. V dropped 1 base and J dropped 2 bases, with 11 bases sitting between them. This CDR3 contains 15 residues. CDR1 is LNHNV, CDR2 YYDKDF, per germline (reference sequence). The CDR3 region has the DNA TGTGCCACCAGCAGAGTCGCAGGAGGAAACACTGAAGCTTTCTTT. Its protein product is CATSRVAGGNTEAFF.

The chain is built from TRBV28 and TRBJ2-1; possibly TRBD1 for D (6 bases). The CDR3 runs to 15 residues. Trimming removed 2 bases at V and 4 bases at J, with 12 bases between. Germline loops: CDR1 MDHEN, CDR2 SYDVKM. The CDR3 is CASSLITGTYNEQFF. CDR3 nucleotide sequence: TGTGCCAGCAGTTTAATTACAGGGACATACAATGAGCAGTTCTTC.

This chain uses TRBV11-2 with TRBJ2-3; 15 nucleotides line up with TRBD2. The V gene's germline CDR1 is SGHAT and CDR2 FQNNGV. Trimming removed 5 bases from V and 7 bases from J; junction bases left unmatched: 4. The CDR3 runs 15 residues. In DNA form, the CDR3 reads TGTGCCAGCAGCGTAGGGACTAGCGGGGGGAATACGCAGTATTTT. Translated: CASSVGTSGGNTQYF.

CDR3 nucleotide sequence: TGTGCCAGTACTTCCTCCCGGGGGGACTACTACAATGAGCAGTTCTTC. This encodes CASTSSRGDYYNEQFF. This chain connects TRBV19 to TRBJ2-1, with 7 positions matching TRBD2. Germline V lookup: CDR1 LNHDA, CDR2 SQIVND (reference sequence). The ends lost 7 bases at V and 3 bases at J; junction bases unmatched: 12. This CDR3 region has 16 residues.

The rearrangement links TRBV6-1 to TRBJ2-7; 9 bases agree with TRBD1. V dropped 2 bases and J dropped 3; count of bases not matched to a gene: 8. Germline assignment: CDR1 MNHNS and CDR2 SASEGT. This CDR3 has 16 residues. The CDR3 DNA reads TGTGCCAGCAGTGAAAGGTCGTCGGGACAGGGCTACGAGCAGTACTTC. Residues: CASSERSSGQGYEQYF.

V is TRBV30 and J is TRBJ2-3, with D hard to call. The CDR3 extends over 16 amino acids. Germline-derived CDR1 and CDR2 are GTSNPN and SVGIG (reference sequence). Trimming cost V 3 bases and J 1 base, with 17 bases left between them. The CDR3 coding sequence is TGTGCCTGGAGCCAAAGTCTGAAGCTACGCACAGATACGCAGTATTTT. Its protein product is CAWSQSLKLRTDTQYF.

CDR3 sequence: CASSESGGAGYTF. The CDR3 region has the DNA TGTGCCAGCAGTGAATCAGGGGGCGCCGGCTACACCTTC. The genes are TRBV6-1 and TRBJ1-2, with 8 bases identical to TRBD1. V gave up 2 bases and J gave up 8 bases; unmatched junction bases: 4. Looked up from germline, CDR1 is MNHNS and CDR2 is SASEGT. This CDR3 spans 13 amino acids.

V is TRBV7-4 and J is TRBJ1-5; D unresolved. The CDR3 length is 15 residues. The germline V gene encodes CDR1 SGHVT and CDR2 SQSDAQ. Trimming removed 3 bases at V and 0 bases at J, with 9 bases between. The CDR3 spells CASSFWENSNQPQHF. DNA for the CDR3: TGTGCCAGCAGCTTTTGGGAGAATAGCAATCAGCCCCAGCATTTT. Combining the CDR3 with reference TRBV7-4 and TRBJ1-5 gives the whole variable domain GAGVSQSPRYKVAKRGRDVALRCDSISGHVTLYWYRQTLGQGSEVLTYSQSDAQRDKSGRPSGRFSAERPERSVSTLKIQRTEQGDSAVYLCASSFWENSNQPQHFGDGTRLSIL.

The chain has TRBV19 and TRBJ2-2; D perhaps matches TRBD2 (6 bases). This CDR3 region has 17 residues. The V end was cut by 4 bases, the J end by 7 bases, with 22 bases between. The germline V gene has CDR1 LNHDA and CDR2 SQIVND (reference sequence). The CDR3 DNA follows: TGTGCCAGTAGTACACAACCGGGACTGCTAGAGGGCGGGGAGCTGTTTTTT. This codes for CASSTQPGLLEGGELFF.

The rearrangement links TRBV10-3 to TRBJ2-3, with 11 bases lining up with TRBD2. V was clipped by 1 base and J by 7 bases; unmatched bases: 10. There are 17 residues in the CDR3. Germline V gene data show CDR1 as ENHRY and CDR2 as SYGVKD. The CDR3 DNA is TGTGCCATCAGTGAGTTTCTAGCGGGGGGATCGGAAAATACGCAGTATTTT. This translates into CAISEFLAGGSENTQYF.

V gene TRBV6-5 combines with J gene TRBJ1-2, with 7 bases that match TRBD1. The germline CDR1 and CDR2 sequences are MNHEY and SVGAGI. The CDR3 has 14 amino acids. Germline trimming cut 6 bases from V and 6 bases from J; bases unmatched to any gene: 10. The CDR3 sequence: CASRPPAGGDGYTF. CDR3 in DNA: TGTGCCAGCAGACCACCCGCAGGGGGTGATGGCTACACCTTC.

The chain couples TRBV11-2 to TRBJ2-7; 11 bases fit TRBD2. After removal of 2 bases from V and 0 bases from J, the junction contained 6 bases not matched to a gene. The CDR3 is 17 amino acids. Germline-derived CDR1 and CDR2 are SGHAT and FQNNGV. The CDR3 here is CASSLQLAGVASYEQYF. DNA for the CDR3: TGTGCCAGCAGCTTACAACTAGCGGGAGTCGCCTCCTACGAGCAGTACTTC. Supplemented by reference TRBV11-2 and TRBJ2-7, the full variable domain reads EAGVAQSPRYKIIEKRQSVAFWCNPISGHATLYWYQQILGQGPKLLIQFQNNGVVDDSQLPKDRFSAERLKGVDSTLKIQPAKLEDSAVYLCASSLQLAGVASYEQYFGPGTRLTVT.

This chain uses TRBV29-1 with TRBJ2-3, with D unresolved. The CDR3 is 11 amino acids. Germline V CDR1 and CDR2: SQVTM, ANQGSEA. CDR3 DNA sequence: TGCAGTGCGGAATATACAGATACGCAGTATTTT. It translates to CSAEYTDTQYF.

The chain joins TRBV13 to TRBJ1-1; D perhaps matches TRBD1 (6 bases). The V gene lost 1 base and the J gene lost 0 bases, with 9 bases spanning the gap. This CDR3 is built from 15 residues. Germline V gives CDR1 PRHDT, CDR2 FYEKMQ (reference sequence). In nucleotides, the CDR3 is TGTGCCAGCAGCTTAGTTGGACAGCTGAACACTGAAGCTTTCTTT. It translates to CASSLVGQLNTEAFF.

The genes are TRBV7-2 and TRBJ2-2, with a possible D match to TRBD1 (6 bases). Trimming left V 5 bases short and J 5 bases short, with 9 bases between. The germline V gene encodes CDR1 SGHTA and CDR2 FQGNSA. The CDR3 loop spans 13 amino acids. This chain's CDR3 is CASSVRGTGELFF. Written as DNA, the CDR3 is TGTGCCAGCAGCGTGAGGGGGACCGGGGAGCTGTTTTTT. The variable domain in full, with the rest retrieved from reference TRBV7-2 and TRBJ2-2, is GAGVSQSPSNKVTEKGKDVELRCDPISGHTALYWYRQSLGQGLEFLIYFQGNSAPDKSGLPSDRFSAERTGGSVSTLTIQRTQQEDSAVYLCASSVRGTGELFFGEGSRLTVL.

The CDR3 region is CASSPIWGSGGVSDTQYF. CDR3 bases: TGTGCCAGCAGTCCTATATGGGGTAGCGGGGGGGTCTCAGATACGCAGTATTTT. The chain links TRBV27 to TRBJ2-3; 11 nucleotides match TRBD2. The ends lost 5 bases at V and 4 bases at J; junction bases unmatched: 14. The CDR3 loop spans 18 amino acids. Germline V lookup: CDR1 MNHEY, CDR2 SMNVEV (reference sequence).